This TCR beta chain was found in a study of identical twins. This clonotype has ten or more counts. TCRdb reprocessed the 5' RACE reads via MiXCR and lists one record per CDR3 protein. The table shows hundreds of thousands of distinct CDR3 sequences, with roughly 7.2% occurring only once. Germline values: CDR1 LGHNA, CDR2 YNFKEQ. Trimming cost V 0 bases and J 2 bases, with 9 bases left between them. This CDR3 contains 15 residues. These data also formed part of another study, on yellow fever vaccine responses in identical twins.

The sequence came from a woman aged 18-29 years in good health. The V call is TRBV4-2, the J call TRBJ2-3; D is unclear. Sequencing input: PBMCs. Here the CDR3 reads CASSQDLAFTDTQYF. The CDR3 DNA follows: TGTGCCAGCAGCCAAGATTTGGCTTTCACAGATACGCAGTATTTT.